This T cell receptor (beta chain) was found in a study of radiotherapy plus CTLA-4 blockade in lung cancer. Across the study: There were objective responses in around 18% of patients, and around 31% had disease control.

Study outcomes and limitations: Tumor-derived TCR clones expanded in blood after radiotherapy plus ipilimumab.

Patients in the study, people with chemo-refractory metastatic non-small-cell lung cancer, received focal radiation plus ipilimumab CTLA-4 blockade. Libraries were prepared by immunoSEQ multiplex PCR; TCRdb keeps only in-frame clonotypes and omits some of them. The table lists around 71,000 clones, approximately 76% of them singletons, with 15% to 20% in the top ten. The V segment lost 3 bases and the J segment 2 bases; nucleotides outside the gene matches: 7. Germline V gene data show CDR1 as SGHRS and CDR2 as YFSETQ. The CDR3 spans 16 residues. In the case of this clone: As yet, its antigen is unknown.

This chain links TRBV5-1 with TRBJ2-3; 9 bases are a match to TRBD1. The specimen comprised peripheral blood, sampled from a patient treated with radiotherapy plus ipilimumab. This TCR was sampled from a human donor with non-small cell lung cancer whose response to radiotherapy plus ipilimumab could not be evaluated. Some clones in this sample may be carry-over from other donors' samples. The CDR3 nucleotides are TGCGCCAGCAGCTGGGGGACAGGGAAACTCACAGATACGCAGTATTTT. This translates into CASSWGTGKLTDTQYF.